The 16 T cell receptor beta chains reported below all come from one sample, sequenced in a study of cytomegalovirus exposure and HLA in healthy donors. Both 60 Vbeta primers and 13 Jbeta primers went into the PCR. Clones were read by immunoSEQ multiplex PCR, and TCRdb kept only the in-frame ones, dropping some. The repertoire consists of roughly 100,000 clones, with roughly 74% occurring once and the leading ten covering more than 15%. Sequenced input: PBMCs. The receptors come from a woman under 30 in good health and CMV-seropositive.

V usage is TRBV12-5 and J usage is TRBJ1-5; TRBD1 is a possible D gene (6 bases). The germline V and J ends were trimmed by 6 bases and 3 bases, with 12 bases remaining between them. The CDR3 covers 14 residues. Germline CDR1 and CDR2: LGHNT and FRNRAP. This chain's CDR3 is CASGSGQYNQPQHF. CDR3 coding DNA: TGTGCTAGTGGATCTGGACAGTACAATCAGCCCCAGCATTTT.

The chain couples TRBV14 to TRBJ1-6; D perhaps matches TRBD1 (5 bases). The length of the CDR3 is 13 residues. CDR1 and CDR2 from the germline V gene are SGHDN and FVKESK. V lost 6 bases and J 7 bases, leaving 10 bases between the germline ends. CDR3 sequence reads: CASSLGGNSPLHF. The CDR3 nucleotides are TGTGCCAGCAGTTTGGGGGGGAATTCACCCCTCCACTTT.

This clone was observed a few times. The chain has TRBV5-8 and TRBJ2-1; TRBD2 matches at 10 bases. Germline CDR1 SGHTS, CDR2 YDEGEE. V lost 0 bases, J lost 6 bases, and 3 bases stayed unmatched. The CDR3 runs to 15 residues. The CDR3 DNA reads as TGTGCCAGCAGCTTGGGAAGCGGGGGGGCCAATGAGCAGTTCTTC. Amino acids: CASSLGSGGANEQFF. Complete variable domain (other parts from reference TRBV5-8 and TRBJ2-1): EAGVTQSPTHLIKTRGQQATLRCSPISGHTSVYWYQQALGLGLQFLLWYDEGEERNRGNFPPRFSGRQFPNYSSELNVNALELEDSALYLCASSLGSGGANEQFFGPGTRLTVL.

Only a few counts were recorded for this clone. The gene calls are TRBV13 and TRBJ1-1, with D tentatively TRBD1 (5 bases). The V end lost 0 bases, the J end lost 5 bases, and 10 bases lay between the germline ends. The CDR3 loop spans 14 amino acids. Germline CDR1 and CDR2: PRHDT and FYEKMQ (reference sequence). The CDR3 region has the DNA TGTGCCAGCAGCTTAGGCCGCGGGGGGACTGAAGCTTTCTTT. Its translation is CASSLGRGGTEAFF.

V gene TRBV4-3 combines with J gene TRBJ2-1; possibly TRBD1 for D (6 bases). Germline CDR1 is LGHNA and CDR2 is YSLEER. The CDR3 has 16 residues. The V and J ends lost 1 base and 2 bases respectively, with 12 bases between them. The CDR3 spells CASSQGRQGTYNEQFF. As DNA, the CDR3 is TGCGCCAGCAGCCAAGGGCGGCAGGGGACCTACAATGAGCAGTTCTTC.

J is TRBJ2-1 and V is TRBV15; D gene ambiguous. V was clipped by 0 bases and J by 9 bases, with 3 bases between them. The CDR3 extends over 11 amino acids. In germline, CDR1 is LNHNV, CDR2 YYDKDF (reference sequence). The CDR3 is CATSRDGEQFF. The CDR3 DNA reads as TGTGCCACCAGCAGAGACGGTGAGCAGTTCTTC. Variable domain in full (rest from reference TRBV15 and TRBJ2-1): DAMVIQNPRYQVTQFGKPVTLSCSQTLNHNVMYWYQQKSSQAPKLLFHYYDKDFNNEADTPDNFQSRRPNTSFCFLDIRSPGLGDTAMYLCATSRDGEQFFGPGTRLTVL.

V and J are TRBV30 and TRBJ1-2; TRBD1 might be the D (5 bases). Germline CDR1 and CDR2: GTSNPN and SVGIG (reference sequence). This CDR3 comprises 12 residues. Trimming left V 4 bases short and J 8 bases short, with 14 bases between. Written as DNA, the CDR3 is TGTGCCTGGACCGCAGGGAAAGGGGGCTACACCTTC. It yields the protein CAWTAGKGGYTF.

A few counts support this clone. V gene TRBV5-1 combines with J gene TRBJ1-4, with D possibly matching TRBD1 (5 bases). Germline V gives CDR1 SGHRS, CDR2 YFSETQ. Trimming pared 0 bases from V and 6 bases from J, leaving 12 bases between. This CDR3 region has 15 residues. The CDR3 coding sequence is TGCGCCAGCAGCTTGGGGCAGGGATGGGATGAAAAACTGTTTTTT. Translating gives CASSLGQGWDEKLFF.

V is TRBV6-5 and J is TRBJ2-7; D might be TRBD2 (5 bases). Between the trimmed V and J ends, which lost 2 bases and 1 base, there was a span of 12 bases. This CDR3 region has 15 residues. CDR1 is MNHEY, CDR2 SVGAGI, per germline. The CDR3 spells CASSYPGLVSYEQYF. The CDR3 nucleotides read TGTGCCAGCAGTTACCCAGGACTTGTTTCCTACGAGCAGTACTTC.

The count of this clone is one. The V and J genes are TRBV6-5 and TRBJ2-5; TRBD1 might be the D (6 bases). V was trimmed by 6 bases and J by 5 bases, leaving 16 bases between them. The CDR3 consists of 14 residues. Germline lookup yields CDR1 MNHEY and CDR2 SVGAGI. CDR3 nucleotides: TGTGCCAGCAGACCTCCAGGGGCAGGGGAGACCCAGTACTTC. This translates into CASRPPGAGETQYF.

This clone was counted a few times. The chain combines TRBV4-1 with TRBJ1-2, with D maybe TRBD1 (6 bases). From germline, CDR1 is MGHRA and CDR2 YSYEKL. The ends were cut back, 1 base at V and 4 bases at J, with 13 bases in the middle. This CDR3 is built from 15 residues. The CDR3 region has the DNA TGCGCCAGCAGCCAAGTCCTACAGGGCGGCTATGGCTACACCTTC. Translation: CASSQVLQGGYGYTF.

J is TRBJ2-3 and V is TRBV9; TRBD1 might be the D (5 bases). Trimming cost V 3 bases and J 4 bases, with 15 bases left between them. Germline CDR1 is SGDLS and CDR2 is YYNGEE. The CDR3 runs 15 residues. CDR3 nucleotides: TGTGCCAGCAGCGCACAGGTGGTAGGGGCAGATACGCAGTATTTT. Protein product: CASSAQVVGADTQYF.

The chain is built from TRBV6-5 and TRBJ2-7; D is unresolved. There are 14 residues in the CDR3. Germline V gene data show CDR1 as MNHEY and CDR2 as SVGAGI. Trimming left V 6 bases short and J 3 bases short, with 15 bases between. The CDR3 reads CASSPSWAIYEQYF. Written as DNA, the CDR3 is TGTGCCAGCAGCCCCTCATGGGCCATCTACGAGCAGTACTTC.

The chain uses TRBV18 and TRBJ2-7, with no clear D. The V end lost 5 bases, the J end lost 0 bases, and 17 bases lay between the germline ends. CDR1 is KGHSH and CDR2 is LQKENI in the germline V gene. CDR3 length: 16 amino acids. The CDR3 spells CASSEVRLTLSYEQYF. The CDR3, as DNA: TGTGCCAGCTCAGAGGTGCGCCTGACCCTCTCCTACGAGCAGTACTTC.

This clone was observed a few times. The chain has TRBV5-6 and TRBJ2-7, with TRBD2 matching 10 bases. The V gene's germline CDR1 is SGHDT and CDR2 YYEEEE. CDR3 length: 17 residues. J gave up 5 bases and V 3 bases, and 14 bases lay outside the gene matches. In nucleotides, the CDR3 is TGTGCCAGCAGCTGGGGGCGCGCTAGCGGGGGTTCCAACGAGCAGTACTTC. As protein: CASSWGRASGGSNEQYF.

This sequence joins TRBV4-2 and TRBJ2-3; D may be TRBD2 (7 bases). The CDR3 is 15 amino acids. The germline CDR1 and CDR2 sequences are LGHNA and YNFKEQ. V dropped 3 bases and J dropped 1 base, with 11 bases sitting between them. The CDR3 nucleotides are TGTGCCAGCAGCCAGCGGGGGCCTGGCACAGATACGCAGTATTTT. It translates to CASSQRGPGTDTQYF.